These 32 T cell receptor beta chains share one sample of origin, sequenced in a study of blood T cell repertoires in COVID-19. The protocol was immunoSEQ multiplex PCR, while the TCRdb copy is restricted to in-frame clones and leaves out a portion. The table has 150,000 to 200,000 clones, 75% to 80% seen once. Sample: peripheral blood. These TCRs come from a woman between 45 and 65 years old with active or convalescent COVID-19.

This chain links TRBV2 with TRBJ1-5; D is uncertain. V lost 8 bases to trimming and J lost 7 bases, with 15 bases between them. Germline-derived CDR1 and CDR2 are SNHLY and FYNNEI. This CDR3 contains 13 residues. CDR3 coding DNA: TGTGCCAGCGTCCCATCGGGTGAACAGCCCCAGCATTTT. This translates into CASVPSGEQPQHF.

The V gene is TRBV7-2, the J gene TRBJ2-3, with 9 bases aligning to TRBD1. Per the germline V gene, CDR1 is SGHTA and CDR2 is FQGNSA. The CDR3 has 17 residues. J gave up 3 bases and V 2 bases, and 9 bases lay outside the gene matches. CDR3 DNA sequence: TGTGCCAGCAGCTTATTAATGGGACAGGGAAGGACAGATACGCAGTATTTT. Amino acids: CASSLLMGQGRTDTQYF.

Written as DNA, the CDR3 is TGTGCCAGCAGTTACTCGGGCCAACTTGGAAACACTGAAGCTTTCTTT. Residues: CASSYSGQLGNTEAFF. The chain recombines TRBV6-2 or TRBV6-3 with TRBJ1-1; D remains unclear. The CDR3 consists of 16 residues. V lost 0 bases and J 2 bases, leaving 13 bases between the germline ends. The germline gives CDR1 MNHEY, CDR2 SVGEGT.

The rearrangement uses TRBV28 and TRBJ2-7; 12 nucleotides align to TRBD2. The CDR3 length is 15 residues. Germline-derived CDR1 and CDR2 are MDHEN and SYDVKM. The J segment lost 3 bases and the V segment lost 5 bases, leaving 5 bases of the junction unmatched. CDR3 sequence reads: CASSPRLAGVYEQYF. The CDR3 DNA reads TGTGCCAGCAGTCCCAGACTAGCGGGAGTCTACGAGCAGTACTTC.

This clone was found many times. The CDR3 protein is CSASAGMGLFF. The CDR3 bases are TGCAGTGCTAGCGCAGGGATGGGGCTGTTTTTT. This chain joins TRBV20-1 and TRBJ2-2, with D perhaps matching TRBD1 (5 bases). V shed 3 bases and J shed 13 bases, with 12 bases lying between them. Germline V gene lookup returns CDR1 DFQATT and CDR2 SNEGSKA (reference sequence). This CDR3 region has 11 residues.

This chain uses TRBV29-1 with TRBJ1-4, with D unresolved. The CDR3 covers 11 residues. Germline-derived CDR1 and CDR2 are SQVTM and ANQGSEA. V lost 5 bases and J 4 bases, leaving 5 bases between the germline ends. Written as DNA, the CDR3 is TGCAGCGTTACGGTTAATGAAAAACTGTTTTTT. Translation gives CSVTVNEKLFF. Supplemented by reference TRBV29-1 and TRBJ1-4, the full variable domain reads SAVISQKPSRDICQRGTSLTIQCQVDSQVTMMFWYRQQPGQSLTLIATANQGSEATYESGFVIDKFPISRPNLTFSTLTVSNMSPEDSSIYLCSVTVNEKLFFGSGTQLSVL.

This clone was seen once. V is TRBV7-2 and J is TRBJ2-3, with TRBD2 matching over 10 bases. Trimming removed 5 bases from V and 6 bases from J; junction bases left unmatched: 14. Germline CDR1 is SGHTA and CDR2 is FQGNSA. There are 17 residues in the CDR3. For the CDR3, the DNA is TGTGCCAGCAGCCTCACCGTAGCGGGAGGAGTTGCGGATACGCAGTATTTT. It is translated as CASSLTVAGGVADTQYF.

This clone was observed a handful of times. This chain joins TRBV5-1 and TRBJ2-3, with 10 bases matching TRBD2. Germline lookup yields CDR1 SGHRS and CDR2 YFSETQ. The CDR3 has 15 amino acids. The V segment lost 2 bases and the J segment 4 bases; nucleotides outside the gene matches: 4. CDR3 nucleotide sequence: TGCGCCAGCAGCTTCGGGACTAGCGTCCCAGATACGCAGTATTTT. Its protein product is CASSFGTSVPDTQYF.

The chain uses TRBV12-3 or TRBV12-4 and TRBJ1-1; no definite D call. This CDR3 is built from 13 residues. Trimming stripped 5 bases from V and 1 base from J, with 8 bases between. The CDR3: CASSRRQNTEAFF. CDR3 sequence (DNA): TGTGCCAGCAGTCGCCGACAGAACACTGAAGCTTTCTTT.

This clone was recorded a few times. The chain recombines TRBV6-6 with TRBJ2-2, with a possible D match to TRBD1 (6 bases). V lost 6 bases and J lost 4, with 15 bases in between. Germline CDR1 reads MNHNY; CDR2 reads SVGAGI (reference sequence). CDR3 length equals 15 residues. CDR3: CASRPQGVFTGELFF. The CDR3 DNA reads as TGTGCCAGCAGACCACAGGGAGTTTTCACCGGGGAGCTGTTTTTT.

V usage is TRBV5-1 and J usage is TRBJ2-2, with 7 nucleotides matching TRBD1. CDR1 is SGHRS and CDR2 is YFSETQ in the germline V gene. V trimming: 0 bases; J trimming: 5 bases; junction bases outside the gene matches: 7. The CDR3 loop spans 16 amino acids. This chain's CDR3 is CASSLGQGSKTGELFF. Written as DNA, the CDR3 is TGCGCCAGCAGCTTGGGACAGGGTAGTAAAACCGGGGAGCTGTTTTTT.

The chain links TRBV4-2 to TRBJ1-5; TRBD1 matches at 7 bases. The length of the CDR3 is 15 residues. Trimming at V came to 5 bases and at J to 3 bases, leaving 7 bases not matched to a gene. The V gene's germline CDR1 is LGHNA and CDR2 YNFKEQ. This CDR3 is CASSYQTGSNQPQHF. The CDR3 bases are TGTGCCAGCAGCTACCAGACAGGGTCCAATCAGCCCCAGCATTTT.

The gene calls are TRBV28 and TRBJ2-7; D possibly corresponds to TRBD1 (5 bases). V shed 2 bases and J shed 6 bases, with 8 bases lying between them. CDR1 MDHEN and CDR2 SYDVKM come from the germline V gene. CDR3 length: 12 residues. The CDR3 nucleotides are TGTGCCAGCAGTTTACAGGGTCCCGAGCAGTACTTC. Its protein product is CASSLQGPEQYF.

The chain is built from TRBV7-3 and TRBJ2-5, with 9 nucleotides matching TRBD2. V was clipped by 4 bases and J by 4 bases; unmatched bases: 10. The CDR3 loop spans 16 amino acids. Looked up from germline, CDR1 is SGHTA and CDR2 is FQGTGA. This CDR3 is CASSSGLAGVPETQYF. The CDR3 DNA is TGTGCCAGCAGCTCAGGGTTAGCGGGAGTCCCAGAGACCCAGTACTTC.

V usage is TRBV29-1 and J usage is TRBJ1-5; TRBD1 matches 9 bases. The CDR3 has 16 residues. The V gene's germline CDR1 is SQVTM and CDR2 ANQGSEA. Unmatched junction bases numbered 12, after V lost 5 bases and J lost 4 bases. CDR3: CSVQYPGQGLNQPQHF. Written as DNA, the CDR3 is TGCAGCGTTCAGTATCCGGGACAGGGACTTAATCAGCCCCAGCATTTT.

This clone was recorded a few times. The rearrangement uses TRBV7-8 and TRBJ1-2; 9 nucleotides align to TRBD1. V lost 5 bases to trimming and J lost 6 bases; unmatched junction nucleotides: 4. There are 13 residues in the CDR3. Germline CDR1 is SGHVS and CDR2 is FQNEAQ. The CDR3 DNA sequence: TGTGCCAGCAGCCCGGGACAGGGTCATGGCTACACCTTC. Translation gives CASSPGQGHGYTF.

The V gene is TRBV30, the J gene TRBJ1-3; 8 positions match TRBD1. This CDR3 is 15 amino acids long. Looked up from germline, CDR1 is GTSNPN and CDR2 is SVGIG (reference sequence). V trimming: 2 bases; J trimming: 3 bases; junction bases outside the gene matches: 6. CDR3 in amino acids: CAWSSGRGLGNTIYF. The CDR3 DNA sequence: TGTGCCTGGAGTTCGGGCAGGGGGCTTGGAAACACCATATATTTT. Based on the CDR3 plus reference TRBV30 and TRBJ1-3, the full variable domain is SQTIHQWPATLVQPVGSPLSLECTVEGTSNPNLYWYRQAAGRGLQLLFYSVGIGQISSEVPQNLSASRPQDRQFILSSKKLLLSDSGFYLCAWSSGRGLGNTIYFGEGSWLTVV.

The V gene is TRBV19, the J gene TRBJ1-1, with TRBD1 as a possible D gene (5 bases). The ends were cut back, 5 bases at V and 5 bases at J, with 12 bases in the middle. CDR1 and CDR2 (germline): LNHDA, SQIVND (reference sequence). The length of the CDR3 is 13 residues. The CDR3 sequence: CASSVDSWTEAFF. The CDR3 bases are TGTGCCAGTAGTGTTGACAGTTGGACTGAAGCTTTCTTT.

The chain uses TRBV7-2 and TRBJ2-7; 8 bases agree with TRBD2. J was trimmed by 3 bases and V by 5 bases; bases with no gene match: 3. The CDR3 runs 13 residues. CDR1 and CDR2 (germline): SGHTA, FQGNSA. The CDR3 is CASSETSDYEQYF. CDR3 DNA: TGTGCCAGCAGCGAGACTAGCGACTACGAGCAGTACTTC.

J is TRBJ1-4 and V is TRBV23-1; D possibly corresponds to TRBD1 (6 bases). TRBV23-1 is an open reading frame, and its role is uncertain. The CDR3 loop spans 16 amino acids. V was clipped by 4 bases and J by 2 bases, with 14 bases between them. The CDR3 DNA reads TGCGCCAGCAGTCGTTCGACAGGTTCGACTAATGAAAAACTGTTTTTT. It specifies CASSRSTGSTNEKLFF.

This rearrangement joins TRBV9 to TRBJ1-2; weak D call: TRBD1 (5 bases). V dropped 3 bases and J dropped 5 bases, with 11 bases sitting between them. Germline loops: CDR1 SGDLS, CDR2 YYNGEE. The CDR3 is 13 amino acids. CDR3 sequence reads: CASSAQGWYGYTF. The DNA for the CDR3 is TGTGCCAGCAGCGCCCAGGGTTGGTATGGCTACACCTTC.

For the CDR3, the DNA is TGTGCCAGCAGCTTAAGTCCTTCCTACGAGCAGTACTTC. Its protein product is CASSLSPSYEQYF. J is TRBJ2-7 and V is TRBV7-3, with no clear D. With 1 base removed from V and 1 base from J, the gap between germline ends came to 5 bases. The CDR3 spans 13 residues. Germline V gene data show CDR1 as SGHTA and CDR2 as FQGTGA.

The V call is TRBV27, the J call TRBJ2-2; TRBD2 aligns across 12 bases. Germline CDR1 is MNHEY and CDR2 is SMNVEV (reference sequence). V was clipped by 1 base and J by 2 bases; unmatched bases: 5. This CDR3 is built from 18 residues. The CDR3 coding sequence is TGTGCCAGCAGTTTATATTCTAGCGGGGGGGTAAACACCGGGGAGCTGTTTTTT. Its translation is CASSLYSSGGVNTGELFF.

The chain links TRBV7-2 to TRBJ2-6, with a tentative D call TRBD2 (6 bases). The CDR3 totals 16 residues. In germline, CDR1 is SGHTA, CDR2 FQGNSA. Trimming removed 1 base at V and 0 bases at J, with 7 bases between. The CDR3 nucleotides read TGTGCCAGCAGCTTAGGGAGGGCCTCTGGGGCCAACGTCCTGACTTTC. Residues: CASSLGRASGANVLTF. The full variable domain, completed using reference TRBV7-2 and TRBJ2-6, is GAGVSQSPSNKVTEKGKDVELRCDPISGHTALYWYRQSLGQGLEFLIYFQGNSAPDKSGLPSDRFSAERTGGSVSTLTIQRTQQEDSAVYLCASSLGRASGANVLTFGAGSRLTVL.

This chain joins TRBV27 and TRBJ2-1; possible D gene TRBD1, 7 bases. The germline V and J ends were trimmed by 8 bases and 6 bases, with 29 bases remaining between them. The CDR3 totals 18 residues. Germline-derived CDR1 and CDR2 are MNHEY and SMNVEV (reference sequence). CDR3 nucleotide sequence: TGTGCCAGCGCCTCTACGGTAAGGGGGCGGGACGGGACCAATGAGCAGTTCTTC. It translates to CASASTVRGRDGTNEQFF.

The gene calls are TRBV4-2 and TRBJ2-3, with 9 positions matching TRBD2. Germline trimming cut 1 base from V and 4 bases from J; bases unmatched to any gene: 12. The CDR3 covers 18 residues. From germline, CDR1 is LGHNA and CDR2 YNFKEQ. The CDR3 sequence is CASSQGVFGSGSSDTQYF. CDR3 bases: TGTGCCAGCAGCCAAGGAGTCTTCGGTAGCGGGAGTTCAGATACGCAGTATTTT.

The V gene is TRBV29-1, the J gene TRBJ2-3; D is ambiguous. V was clipped by 3 bases and J by 5 bases, with 6 bases between them. The CDR3 extends over 11 amino acids. Germline lookup yields CDR1 SQVTM and CDR2 ANQGSEA. CDR3 sequence reads: CSVESGDTQYF. In nucleotides, the CDR3 is TGCAGCGTTGAGTCGGGAGATACGCAGTATTTT.

The genes are TRBV19 and TRBJ1-1; TRBD1 might be the D (6 bases). The CDR3 has 11 residues. Germline lookup yields CDR1 LNHDA and CDR2 SQIVND (reference sequence). V lost 7 bases and J 8 bases, leaving 11 bases between the germline ends. CDR3 coding DNA: TGTGCCAGTAAGGAACAGGGAGAAGCTTTCTTT. Protein sequence: CASKEQGEAFF.

This clone was seen once. The genes are TRBV11-2 and TRBJ2-1, with 9 nucleotides matching TRBD2. Germline V lookup: CDR1 SGHAT, CDR2 FQNNGV. V gave up 5 bases and J gave up 13 bases; unmatched junction bases: 9. The CDR3 is 13 amino acids. Here the CDR3 reads CASSQPGTSPQFF. The CDR3 bases are TGTGCCAGCAGCCAACCCGGGACTAGCCCACAGTTCTTC.

The chain carries TRBV2 and TRBJ2-2; D remains unclear. Germline V gene lookup returns CDR1 SNHLY and CDR2 FYNNEI. V was cut by 2 bases and J by 3 bases, with 13 bases left in between. The CDR3 length is 16 residues. CDR3 sequence: CASSERGLHHTGELFF. The CDR3 coding sequence is TGTGCCAGCAGTGAAAGAGGCCTACACCACACCGGGGAGCTGTTTTTT.

This clone came up once. V gene TRBV9 combines with J gene TRBJ2-3, with 7 positions matching TRBD2. The CDR3 is 16 amino acids. Trimming removed 4 bases from V and 1 base from J; junction bases left unmatched: 9. The germline V gene encodes CDR1 SGDLS and CDR2 YYNGEE. DNA for the CDR3: TGTGCCAGCAGCCCGCCGCTAGCGGTCGGCACAGATACGCAGTATTTT. Protein: CASSPPLAVGTDTQYF.

The CDR3 nucleotides read TGTGCCAGCAGCCGGCGGGGGGAACAAGAGACCCAGTACTTC. The encoded protein is CASSRRGEQETQYF. The V call is TRBV7-9, the J call TRBJ2-5; 8 positions agree with TRBD2. This CDR3 region has 14 residues. J gave up 2 bases and V 5 bases, and 4 bases lay outside the gene matches. Germline lookup yields CDR1 SEHNR and CDR2 FQNEAQ (reference sequence).